This T cell receptor beta chain was sequenced in a study of T-cell reconstitution after alpha-beta-depleted transplantation in children. The study's findings and limits: In patients about two months after transplant, alpha-beta T cells reportedly arose from several hundred expanded graft clones. Newly produced T cells mostly provided counts and TCRbeta diversity after one year, as hyperexpanded clones declined.

The count of this clonotype is one. Its cognate antigen is unknown. This may arise from a read error, as a much more abundant clone is one base away. It was with unique molecular identifiers that the TCRbeta library was prepared. TCRdb re-derived calls from the PCR reads in MiXCR, one entry per CDR3 protein. The repertoire holds approximately 240,000 distinct CDR3 sequences, with 11% as singletons. Germline V gene sequence: CDR1 LNHDA, CDR2 SQIVND (reference sequence). This CDR3 has 14 residues. The receptor was isolated from a child under three years old with acute myeloid leukemia, due to receive a stem cell transplant. This chain uses TRBV19 with TRBJ1-2, with 7 bases lining up with TRBD1. The source was PBMCs, collected before TCRalphabeta/CD19-depleted stem cell transplant. The CDR3 sequence is CASNRQRGRDGYAF. The CDR3 nucleotides read TGTGCCAGTAATCGACAAAGGGGGCGCGATGGCTACGCCTTC.